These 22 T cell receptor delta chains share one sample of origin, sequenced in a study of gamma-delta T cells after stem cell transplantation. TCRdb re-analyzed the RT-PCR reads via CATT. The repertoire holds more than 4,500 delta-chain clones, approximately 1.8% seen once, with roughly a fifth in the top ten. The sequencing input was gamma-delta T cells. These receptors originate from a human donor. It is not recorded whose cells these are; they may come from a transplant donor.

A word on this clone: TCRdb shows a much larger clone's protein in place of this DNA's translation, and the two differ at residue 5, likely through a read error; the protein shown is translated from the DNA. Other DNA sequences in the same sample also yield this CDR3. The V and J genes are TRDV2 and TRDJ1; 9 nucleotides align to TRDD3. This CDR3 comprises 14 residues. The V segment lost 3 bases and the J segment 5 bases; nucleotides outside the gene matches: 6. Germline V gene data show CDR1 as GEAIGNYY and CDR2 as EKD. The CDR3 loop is CACDSLLGEDKLIF. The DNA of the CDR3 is TGTGCCTGTGACTCATTACTGGGGGAAGATAAACTCATCTTT.

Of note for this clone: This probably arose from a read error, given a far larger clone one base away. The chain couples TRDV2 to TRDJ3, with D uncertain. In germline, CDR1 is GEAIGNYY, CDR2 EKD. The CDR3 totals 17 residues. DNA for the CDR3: TGTGCCCGTGACACCGTTCTTGACTCCTGGGACACCCGACAGATGTTTTTC. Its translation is CARDTVLDSWDTRQMFF.

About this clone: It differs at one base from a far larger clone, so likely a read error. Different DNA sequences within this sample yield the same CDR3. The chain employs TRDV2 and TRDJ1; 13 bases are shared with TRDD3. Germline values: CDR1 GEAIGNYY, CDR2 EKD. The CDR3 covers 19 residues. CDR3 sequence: CACDAVLGDTLSNTDKLIF. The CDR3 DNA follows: TGCGCCTGTGACGCTGTACTGGGGGATACGCTATCCAACACCGATAAACTCATCTTT.

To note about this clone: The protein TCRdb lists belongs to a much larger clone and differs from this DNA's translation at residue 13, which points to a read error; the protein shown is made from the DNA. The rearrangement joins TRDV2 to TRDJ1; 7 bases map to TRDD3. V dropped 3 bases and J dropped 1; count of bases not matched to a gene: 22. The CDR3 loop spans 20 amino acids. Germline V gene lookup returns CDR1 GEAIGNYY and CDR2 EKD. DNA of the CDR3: TGTGCCTGTGACCCCGTGAGTGGAACTGGGGTCACGGCCCCCACCGATAAACTCATCTTT. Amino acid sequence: CACDPVSGTGVTAPTDKLIF.

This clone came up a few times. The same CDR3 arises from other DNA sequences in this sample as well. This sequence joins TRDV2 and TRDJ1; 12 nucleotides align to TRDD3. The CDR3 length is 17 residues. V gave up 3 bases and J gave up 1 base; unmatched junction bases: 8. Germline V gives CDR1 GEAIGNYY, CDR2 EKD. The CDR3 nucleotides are TGTGCCTGTGACCGTCTGGGGGATACGCTTAGCACCGATAAACTCATCTTT. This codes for CACDRLGDTLSTDKLIF.

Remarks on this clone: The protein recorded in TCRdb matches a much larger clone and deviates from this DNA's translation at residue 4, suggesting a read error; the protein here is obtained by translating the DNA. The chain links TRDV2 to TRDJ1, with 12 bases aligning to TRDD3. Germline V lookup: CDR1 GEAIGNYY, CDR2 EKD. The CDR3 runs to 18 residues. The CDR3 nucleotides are TGTGCCTGTAACACCGTAGCCTGGGGGATACGGAAATCCGATAAACTCATCTTT. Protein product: CACNTVAWGIRKSDKLIF.

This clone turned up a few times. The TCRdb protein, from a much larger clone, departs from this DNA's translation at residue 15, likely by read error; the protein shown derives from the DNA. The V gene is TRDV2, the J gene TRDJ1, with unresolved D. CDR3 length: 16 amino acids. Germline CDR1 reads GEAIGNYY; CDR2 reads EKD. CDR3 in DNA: TGTGCCTGTGACCTCGTACCCGGCTCGAACACCGATAAACTCACCTTT. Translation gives CACDLVPGSNTDKLTF.

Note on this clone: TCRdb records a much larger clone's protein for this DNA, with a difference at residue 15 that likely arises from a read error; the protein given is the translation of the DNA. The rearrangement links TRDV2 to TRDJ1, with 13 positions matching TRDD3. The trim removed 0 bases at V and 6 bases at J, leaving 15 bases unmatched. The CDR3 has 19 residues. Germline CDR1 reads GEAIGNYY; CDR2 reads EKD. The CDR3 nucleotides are TGTGCCTGTGACACCCTACTGGGGGATACGCCTAAAGGCTCCAATAAACTCATCTTT. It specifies CACDTLLGDTPKGSNKLIF.

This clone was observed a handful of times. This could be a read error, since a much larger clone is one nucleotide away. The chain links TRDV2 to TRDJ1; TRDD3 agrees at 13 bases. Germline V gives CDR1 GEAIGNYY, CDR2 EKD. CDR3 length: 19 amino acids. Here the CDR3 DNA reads TGTGCCTGTGACACCCTGGGAGCACTGGGGGATACGTACACCGATAATCTCATCTTT. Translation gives CACDTLGALGDTYTDNLIF.

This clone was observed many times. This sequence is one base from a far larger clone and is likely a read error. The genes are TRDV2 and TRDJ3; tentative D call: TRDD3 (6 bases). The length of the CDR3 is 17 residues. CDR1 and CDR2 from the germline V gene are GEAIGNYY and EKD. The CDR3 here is CACDTASHPWGTRQMFF. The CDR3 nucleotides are TGTGCCTGTGACACCGCCTCTCACCCCTGGGGCACCCGACAGATGTTTTTC.

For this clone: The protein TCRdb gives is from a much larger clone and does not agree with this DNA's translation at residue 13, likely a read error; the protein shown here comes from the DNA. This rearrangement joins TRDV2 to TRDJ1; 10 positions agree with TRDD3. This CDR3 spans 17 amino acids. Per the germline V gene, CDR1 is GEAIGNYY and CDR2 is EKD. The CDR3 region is CACDTVLGDGRTVKLIF. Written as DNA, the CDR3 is TGTGCCTGTGACACCGTACTGGGGGATGGACGCACCGTTAAACTCATCTTT.

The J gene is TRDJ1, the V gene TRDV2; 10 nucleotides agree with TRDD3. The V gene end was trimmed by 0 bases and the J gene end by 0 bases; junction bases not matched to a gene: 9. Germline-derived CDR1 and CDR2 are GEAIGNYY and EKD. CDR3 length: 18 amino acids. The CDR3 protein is CACDTVTGGSKYTDKLIF. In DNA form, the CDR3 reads TGTGCCTGTGACACCGTCACTGGGGGATCCAAGTACACCGATAAACTCATCTTT.

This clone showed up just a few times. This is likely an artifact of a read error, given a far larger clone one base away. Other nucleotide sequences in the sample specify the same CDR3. CDR3 bases: TGTGCCTGTGTCCTGGTGGGGTACACCGATAAACTCATCTTC. Protein product: CACVLVGYTDKLIF. V gene TRDV2 combines with J gene TRDJ1; D is possibly TRDD3 (5 bases). Per the germline V gene, CDR1 is GEAIGNYY and CDR2 is EKD. The CDR3 covers 14 residues.

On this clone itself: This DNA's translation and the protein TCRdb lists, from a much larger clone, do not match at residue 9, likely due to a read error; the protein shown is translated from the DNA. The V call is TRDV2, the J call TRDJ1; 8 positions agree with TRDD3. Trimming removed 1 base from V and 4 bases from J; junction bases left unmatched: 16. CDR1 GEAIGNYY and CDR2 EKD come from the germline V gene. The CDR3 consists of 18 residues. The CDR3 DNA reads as TGTGCCTGTGACACGATTTCTAATTGCTGGGGGACCGGCGATAAACTCATCTTT. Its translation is CACDTISNCWGTGDKLIF.

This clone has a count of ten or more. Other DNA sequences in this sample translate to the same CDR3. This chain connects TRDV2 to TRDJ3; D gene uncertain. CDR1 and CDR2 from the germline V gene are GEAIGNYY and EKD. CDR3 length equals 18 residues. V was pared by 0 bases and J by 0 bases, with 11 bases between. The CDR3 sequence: CACDTVGSSSWDTRQMFF. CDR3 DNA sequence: TGTGCCTGTGACACCGTAGGGTCCAGCTCCTGGGACACCCGACAGATGTTTTTC.

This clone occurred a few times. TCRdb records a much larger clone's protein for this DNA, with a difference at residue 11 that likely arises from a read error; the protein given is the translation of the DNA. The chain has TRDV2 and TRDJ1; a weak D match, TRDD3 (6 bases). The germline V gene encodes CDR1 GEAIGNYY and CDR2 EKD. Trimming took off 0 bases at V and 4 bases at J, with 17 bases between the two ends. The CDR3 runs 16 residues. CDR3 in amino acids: CACDTVGGRPSDKLIF. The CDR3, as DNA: TGTGCCTGTGACACCGTCGGGGGAAGACCGAGCGATAAACTCATCTTT.

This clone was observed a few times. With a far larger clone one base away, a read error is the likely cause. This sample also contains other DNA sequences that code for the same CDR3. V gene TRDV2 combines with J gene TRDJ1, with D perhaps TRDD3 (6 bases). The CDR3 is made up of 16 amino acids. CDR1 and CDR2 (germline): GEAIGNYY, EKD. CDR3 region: CACDTVGGRPGDKLIF. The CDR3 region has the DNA TGTGCCTGCGACACCGTCGGGGGAAGACCGGGCGATAAACTCATCTTT.

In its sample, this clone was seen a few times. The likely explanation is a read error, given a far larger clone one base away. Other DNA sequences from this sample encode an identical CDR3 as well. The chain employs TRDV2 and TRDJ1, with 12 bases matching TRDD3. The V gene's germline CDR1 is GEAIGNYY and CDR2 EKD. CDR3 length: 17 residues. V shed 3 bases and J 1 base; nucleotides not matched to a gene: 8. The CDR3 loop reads CACDFVLGDTPTDKLIF. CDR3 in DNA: TGTGCCTGTGACTTCGTACTGGGGGATACCCCCACCGATAAACTCATCTTT.

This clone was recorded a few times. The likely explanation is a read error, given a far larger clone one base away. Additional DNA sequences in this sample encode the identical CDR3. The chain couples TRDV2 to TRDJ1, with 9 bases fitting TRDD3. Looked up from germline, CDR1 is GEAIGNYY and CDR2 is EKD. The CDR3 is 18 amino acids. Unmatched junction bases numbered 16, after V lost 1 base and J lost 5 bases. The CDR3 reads CACDTISNYWGTGDKLIF. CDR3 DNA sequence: TGTGCCTGTGACACGATTTCTAATTACTGGGGGACCGGAGATAAACTCATCTTT.

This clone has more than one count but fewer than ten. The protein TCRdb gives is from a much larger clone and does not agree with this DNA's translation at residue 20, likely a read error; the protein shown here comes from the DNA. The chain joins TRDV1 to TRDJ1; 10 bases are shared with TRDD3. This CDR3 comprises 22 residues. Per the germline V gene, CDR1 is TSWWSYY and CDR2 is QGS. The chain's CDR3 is CALGIPFLTMHLYWGIPDKFIF. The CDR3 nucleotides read TGTGCTCTTGGGATACCCTTCCTAACAATGCACCTGTACTGGGGGATCCCCGATAAATTCATCTTT.

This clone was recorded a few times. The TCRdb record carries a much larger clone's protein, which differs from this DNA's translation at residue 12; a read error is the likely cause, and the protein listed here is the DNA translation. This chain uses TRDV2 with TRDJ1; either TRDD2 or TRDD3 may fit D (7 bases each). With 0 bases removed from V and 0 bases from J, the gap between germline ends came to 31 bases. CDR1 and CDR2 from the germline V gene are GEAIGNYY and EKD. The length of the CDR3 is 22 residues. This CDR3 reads CACDTLPSRTGDSYPYTDKLIF. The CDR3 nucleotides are TGTGCCTGTGACACCTTGCCCTCACGTACTGGGGATTCCTACCCGTACACCGATAAACTCATCTTT.

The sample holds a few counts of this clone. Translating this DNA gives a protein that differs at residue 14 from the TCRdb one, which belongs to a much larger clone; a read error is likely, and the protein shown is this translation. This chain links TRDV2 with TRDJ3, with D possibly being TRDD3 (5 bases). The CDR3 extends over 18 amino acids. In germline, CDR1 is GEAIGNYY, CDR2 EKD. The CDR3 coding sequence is TGTGCCTGTGACACGGGGACCCCGAGCTCCTGGGACACCCAACAGATGTTTTTC. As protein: CACDTGTPSSWDTQQMFF.